The next 9 T cell receptor beta chains were all read from a single sample in a study of shared clonotypes between healthy human individuals. Measured with immunoSEQ multiplex PCR; TCRdb has only the in-frame clones, and not every one. Of some 2.1 million clones in the sample, around 95% were seen once. Sequenced input: naive CD4+ T cells sorted from blood. The subset: CD45RA+ positively selected. All receptors come from a man younger than 35 in good health.

The rearrangement uses TRBV30 and TRBJ2-5, with TRBD2 matching over 11 bases. V was clipped by 0 bases and J by 3 bases; unmatched bases: 9. The CDR3 extends over 17 amino acids. Germline V gene sequence: CDR1 GTSNPN, CDR2 SVGIG (reference sequence). The CDR3 DNA sequence: TGTGCCTGGAGTGTGGTCCGGACTAGCGGGCGGGAAGAGACCCAGTACTTC. It specifies CAWSVVRTSGREETQYF.

The CDR3 DNA follows: TGTGCCAGCAGGAGACTAGCGGGAGCGAACACCGGGGAGCTGTTTTTT. This gives the protein CASRRLAGANTGELFF. The chain carries TRBV2 and TRBJ2-2; TRBD2 matches at 12 bases. CDR3 length: 16 amino acids. Germline assignment: CDR1 SNHLY and CDR2 FYNNEI. V lost 6 bases to trimming and J lost 0 bases; unmatched junction nucleotides: 2. The entire variable domain, with the rest obtained from reference TRBV2 and TRBJ2-2, is as follows: EPEVTQTPSHQVTQMGQEVILRCVPISNHLYFYWYRQILGQKVEFLVSFYNNEISEKSEIFDDQFSVERPDGSNFTLKIRSTKLEDSAMYFCASRRLAGANTGELFFGEGSRLTVL.

As to this clone: Other DNA sequences of this sample code for an identical CDR3. This chain joins TRBV29-1 and TRBJ1-5; 7 positions agree with TRBD1. The CDR3 sequence is 12 residues long. Per germline, CDR1 SQVTM and CDR2 ANQGSEA. V gave up 6 bases and J gave up 5 bases; unmatched junction bases: 4. CDR3 loop: CSVRTGDQPQHF. CDR3 coding DNA: TGCAGCGTACGGACAGGAGATCAGCCCCAGCATTTT.

The V and J genes are TRBV10-3 and TRBJ2-6, with D unresolved. The CDR3 extends over 14 amino acids. CDR1 is ENHRY, CDR2 SYGVKD, per germline. Between the trimmed V and J ends, which lost 10 bases and 0 bases, there was a span of 10 bases. The CDR3 DNA reads as TGTGCCACGACTGCCCCCTCTGGGGCCAACGTCCTGACTTTC. Its protein is CATTAPSGANVLTF.

V is TRBV28 and J is TRBJ2-7; the D gene is possibly TRBD2 (5 bases). CDR3 length: 16 residues. Germline CDR1 reads MDHEN; CDR2 reads SYDVKM. V was cut by 2 bases and J by 0 bases, with 14 bases left in between. The CDR3 region is CASSLGGLGSSYEQYF. The DNA for the CDR3 is TGTGCCAGCAGTTTAGGAGGACTGGGGAGCTCCTACGAGCAGTACTTC.

This rearrangement joins TRBV10-3 to TRBJ1-3; tentatively, D is TRBD1 (5 bases). The germline V gene encodes CDR1 ENHRY and CDR2 SYGVKD. V lost 6 bases to trimming and J lost 1 base, with 13 bases between them. This CDR3 has 15 amino acids. The CDR3 DNA reads as TGTGCCATCAGCGATCCAGGGCAATCTGGAAACACCATATATTTT. Translation gives CAISDPGQSGNTIYF.

The V and J genes are TRBV7-2 and TRBJ1-2; 8 bases line up with TRBD1. The CDR3 consists of 13 residues. The germline V gene encodes CDR1 SGHTA and CDR2 FQGNSA. Trimming removed 1 base from V and 8 bases from J; junction bases left unmatched: 3. CDR3 sequence: CASSLGTGIGYTF. CDR3 in DNA: TGTGCCAGCAGCTTAGGGACAGGGATAGGCTACACCTTC.

The gene calls are TRBV28 and TRBJ1-1; D is perhaps TRBD1 (5 bases). The ends were cut back, 6 bases at V and 1 base at J, with 15 bases in the middle. The CDR3 contains 15 residues. Germline CDR1 and CDR2: MDHEN and SYDVKM. Written as DNA, the CDR3 is TGTGCCAGCAGACTACCGGGACGTTGGAACACTGAAGCTTTCTTT. Translated: CASRLPGRWNTEAFF.

Comment on this clone: The same CDR3 arises from other DNA sequences in this sample as well. The chain joins TRBV9 to TRBJ2-3, with D tentatively TRBD2 (6 bases). Germline V gene sequence: CDR1 SGDLS, CDR2 YYNGEE. This CDR3 has 15 residues. V shed 0 bases and J shed 0 bases, with 8 bases lying between them. This chain's CDR3 is CASSVVSGSTDTQYF. Here the CDR3 DNA reads TGTGCCAGCAGCGTAGTGAGCGGGAGCACAGATACGCAGTATTTT.